Following are 27 T cell receptor beta chains from one sample sequenced in a study of cytotoxic CD8 clonotypes in ibrutinib-treated CLL. TCRdb's copy holds only in-frame clones and misses some; the assay was immunoSEQ multiplex PCR. The table records around 310,000 clones, more than 65% of them present only once. This sample comprised PBMCs, obtained before ibrutinib treatment. Source of these receptors: a human donor with chronic lymphocytic leukemia.

This chain connects TRBV29-1 to TRBJ2-7, with 9 nucleotides matching TRBD2. CDR1 is SQVTM, CDR2 ANQGSEA, per germline. CDR3 length: 16 amino acids. With 1 base clipped from V and 2 bases from J, the junction kept 9 bases outside the gene matches. The CDR3 DNA sequence: TGCAGCGTTGAAGTTAGCGGGAGCGTACAACCCTACGAGCAGTACTTC. It translates to CSVEVSGSVQPYEQYF.

The chain recombines TRBV6-5 with TRBJ1-5, with D possibly TRBD1 on 6 matching bases. The V gene's germline CDR1 is MNHEY and CDR2 SVGAGI. Trimming left V 0 bases short and J 6 bases short, with 12 bases between. The CDR3 has 15 amino acids. As DNA, the CDR3 is TGTGCCAGCAGTTACTCCGGGGAGGGGGGTCAGCCCCAGCATTTT. Amino acid sequence: CASSYSGEGGQPQHF.

The chain links TRBV4-2 to TRBJ1-2; 12 bases match TRBD1. Germline CDR1 LGHNA, CDR2 YNFKEQ. This CDR3 has 17 amino acids. Trimming removed 0 bases from V and 7 bases from J; junction bases left unmatched: 9. CDR3 region: CASSQEPPGQGAFGYTF. As DNA, the CDR3 is TGTGCCAGCAGCCAAGAGCCTCCGGGACAGGGGGCCTTTGGCTACACCTTC.

This chain joins TRBV5-1 and TRBJ2-7; D might be TRBD1 (6 bases). Germline assignment: CDR1 SGHRS and CDR2 YFSETQ. This CDR3 is 15 amino acids long. V lost 0 bases, J lost 3 bases, and 13 bases lay in between. CDR3 in amino acids: CASSLGTGQSYEQYF. The DNA of the CDR3 is TGCGCCAGCAGCTTGGGGACCGGACAGAGCTACGAGCAGTACTTC.

As DNA, the CDR3 is TGTGCCAGCAGTTACGACCGGGACAAGGTGGAAAAACTGTTTTTT. As protein: CASSYDRDKVEKLFF. The chain has TRBV27 and TRBJ1-4; D may be TRBD1 (6 bases). Germline CDR1 and CDR2: MNHEY and SMNVEV (reference sequence). This CDR3 comprises 15 residues. V was cut by 4 bases and J by 8 bases, with 17 bases left in between.

The V call is TRBV29-1, the J call TRBJ2-3, with TRBD2 identical over 13 bases. CDR3 length equals 14 residues. The V and J ends lost 7 bases and 4 bases, in that order; junction bases with no gene match: 5. Germline V gene data show CDR1 as SQVTM and CDR2 as ANQGSEA. The CDR3 spells CSGGLAGVADTQYF. As DNA, the CDR3 is TGCAGCGGTGGACTAGCGGGAGTAGCAGATACGCAGTATTTT.

This chain connects TRBV11-2 to TRBJ2-1, with TRBD2 identical over 13 bases. The CDR3 is 17 residues long. Germline CDR1 and CDR2: SGHAT and FQNNGV. V shed 1 base, J shed 4 bases, and the junction held 4 bases outside the gene matches. The CDR3 spells CASSLVPLAGGYNEQFF. CDR3 coding DNA: TGTGCCAGCAGCTTAGTCCCACTAGCGGGAGGGTACAATGAGCAGTTCTTC.

The J gene is TRBJ1-1, the V gene TRBV11-2; 8 bases are shared with TRBD1. The germline CDR1 and CDR2 sequences are SGHAT and FQNNGV. The CDR3 extends over 13 amino acids. The ends lost 5 bases at V and 5 bases at J; junction bases unmatched: 4. CDR3 amino acids: CASSRDRGTEAFF. The CDR3 nucleotides read TGTGCCAGCAGCCGAGACAGGGGTACTGAAGCTTTCTTT.

The rearrangement uses TRBV5-1 and TRBJ1-2; TRBD1 might be the D (5 bases). Looked up from germline, CDR1 is SGHRS and CDR2 is YFSETQ. This CDR3 is 15 amino acids long. The V and J ends lost 0 bases and 3 bases respectively, with 12 bases between them. CDR3 sequence reads: CASSLVGEIYYGYTF. As DNA, the CDR3 is TGCGCCAGCAGCTTGGTGGGGGAGATTTACTATGGCTACACCTTC.

The V call is TRBV27, the J call TRBJ2-3; 8 positions match TRBD1. This CDR3 spans 15 amino acids. Germline-derived CDR1 and CDR2 are MNHEY and SMNVEV (reference sequence). The V and J ends lost 7 bases and 7 bases, in that order; junction bases with no gene match: 13. The CDR3 is CASTLDRQGINTQYF. As DNA, the CDR3 is TGTGCCAGCACACTCGACCGACAGGGGATTAATACGCAGTATTTT.

As to this clone: Within the sample, other DNA sequences also encode this same CDR3. The chain combines TRBV5-6 with TRBJ2-7; the match to TRBD2 covers 7 bases. CDR3 size: 14 residues. Per the germline V gene, CDR1 is SGHDT and CDR2 is YYEEEE. With 2 bases clipped from V and 0 bases from J, the junction kept 2 bases outside the gene matches. CDR3 in amino acids: CASSLAGFSYEQYF. The CDR3 nucleotides read TGTGCCAGCAGCTTAGCGGGGTTCTCCTACGAGCAGTACTTC.

This clone was seen once. V gene TRBV7-3 combines with J gene TRBJ2-7, with 7 bases that match TRBD1. J gave up 3 bases and V 5 bases, and 7 bases lay outside the gene matches. Germline CDR1 reads SGHTA; CDR2 reads FQGTGA. The length of the CDR3 is 14 residues. This chain's CDR3 is CASSPSRDSYEQYF. The CDR3 nucleotides read TGTGCCAGCAGCCCGAGCCGGGACAGCTACGAGCAGTACTTC.

This chain links TRBV5-1 with TRBJ2-3, with 7 bases that match TRBD2. The CDR3 is made up of 15 amino acids. Germline V gene data show CDR1 as SGHRS and CDR2 as YFSETQ. J gave up 4 bases and V 4 bases, and 9 bases lay outside the gene matches. DNA of the CDR3: TGCGCCAGCAGCGCCCTCACTAGCGTAGCAGATACGCAGTATTTT. Residues: CASSALTSVADTQYF. Full variable domain (remainder filled in from reference TRBV5-1 and TRBJ2-3): KAGVTQTPRYLIKTRGQQVTLSCSPISGHRSVSWYQQTPGQGLQFLFEYFSETQRNKGNFPGRFSGRQFSNSRSEMNVSTLELGDSALYLCASSALTSVADTQYFGPGTRLTVL.

The sample holds a few counts of this clone. The chain combines TRBV4-1 with TRBJ1-3; D not resolved. Trimming removed 3 bases from V and 0 bases from J, with 9 bases in between. This CDR3 region has 15 residues. Germline CDR1 reads MGHRA; CDR2 reads YSYEKL. CDR3 DNA sequence: TGCGCCAGCAGCCAGCATACCACCTCTGGAAACACCATATATTTT. Translated, it gives CASSQHTTSGNTIYF.

The chain carries TRBV27 and TRBJ1-5; 7 nucleotides line up with TRBD1. Germline V gives CDR1 MNHEY, CDR2 SMNVEV (reference sequence). This CDR3 has 15 residues. With 0 bases clipped from V and 6 bases from J, the junction kept 5 bases outside the gene matches. The CDR3 nucleotides read TGTGCCAGCAGTTTATCAGGGGGCGCTATTCAGCCCCAGCATTTT. Its translation: CASSLSGGAIQPQHF.

This chain joins TRBV6-6 and TRBJ2-7, with 8 bases aligning to TRBD2. The CDR3 has 15 amino acids. Germline assignment: CDR1 MNHNY and CDR2 SVGAGI (reference sequence). V dropped 2 bases and J dropped 4; count of bases not matched to a gene: 7. The CDR3 DNA sequence: TGTGCCAGCAGTTACCCAACTAGCGGCAGATACGAGCAGTACTTC. The encoded protein is CASSYPTSGRYEQYF.

V gene TRBV6-5 combines with J gene TRBJ1-3, with TRBD1 identical over 8 bases. Germline V gene sequence: CDR1 MNHEY, CDR2 SVGAGI. The CDR3 consists of 15 residues. Trimming at V came to 6 bases and at J to 2 bases, leaving 6 bases not matched to a gene. CDR3 protein: CASSYQGATGNTIYF. The CDR3 bases are TGTGCCAGCAGCTACCAGGGGGCTACTGGAAACACCATATATTTT.

The chain is built from TRBV1 and TRBJ1-2; the table's TRBD1 call for D was not verified on the DNA. TRBV1 is flagged as a pseudogene. CDR3 length equals 19 residues. DNA of the CDR3: TGCACCAGCAGCCAAGAAGGTGAGGACAGGGGTCTAAATGACTATGGCTACACCTTC. Its translation is CTSSQEGEDRGLNDYGYTF.

This clone was counted a single time. This chain connects TRBV18 to TRBJ2-7, with 9 bases that match TRBD1. Germline loops: CDR1 KGHSH, CDR2 LQKENI. This CDR3 comprises 14 residues. J gave up 2 bases and V 7 bases, and 6 bases lay outside the gene matches. Here the CDR3 reads CASWGTGRPYEQYF. CDR3 DNA sequence: TGTGCCAGCTGGGGGACAGGGAGACCCTACGAGCAGTACTTC.

The chain links TRBV2 to TRBJ2-7; D is unresolved. There are 11 residues in the CDR3. Germline CDR1 SNHLY, CDR2 FYNNEI. V was clipped by 4 bases and J by 5 bases, with 6 bases between them. CDR3 DNA sequence: TGTGCCAGCAGTGTGTGGGACGAGCAGTACTTC. Translated, it gives CASSVWDEQYF.

The rearrangement uses TRBV15 and TRBJ1-2, with 8 nucleotides matching TRBD1. The CDR3 length is 13 residues. Germline V gene sequence: CDR1 LNHNV, CDR2 YYDKDF (reference sequence). V trimming: 4 bases; J trimming: 4 bases; junction bases outside the gene matches: 2. CDR3 amino acids: CATSTDRGYGYTF. The CDR3 DNA is TGTGCCACCAGCACCGACAGGGGCTATGGCTACACCTTC.

V usage is TRBV6-4 and J usage is TRBJ1-3; D not certain. This CDR3 region has 13 residues. The germline V gene encodes CDR1 MRHNA and CDR2 SNTAGT. V shed 6 bases and J shed 1 base, with 7 bases lying between them. The CDR3 protein is CASRPSSGNTIYF. Written as DNA, the CDR3 is TGTGCCAGCAGGCCCAGTTCTGGAAACACCATATATTTT.

This chain uses TRBV28 with TRBJ1-2; TRBD1 might be the D (6 bases). V shed 7 bases and J shed 0 bases, with 12 bases lying between them. Germline CDR1 reads MDHEN; CDR2 reads SYDVKM. The CDR3 contains 14 residues. This CDR3 is CASTFTGPNYGYTF. The CDR3 DNA sequence: TGTGCCAGCACCTTCACAGGGCCTAACTATGGCTACACCTTC.

The chain links TRBV7-9 to TRBJ2-1; 9 nucleotides line up with TRBD1. The length of the CDR3 is 14 residues. The V gene's germline CDR1 is SEHNR and CDR2 FQNEAQ (reference sequence). Losses at the gene ends were 5 bases for V and 7 bases for J; bases not matched to a gene: 6. CDR3 nucleotides: TGTGCCAGCAGCGACCGGGACAGGGTTAATGAGCAGTTCTTC. Its protein product is CASSDRDRVNEQFF.

This clone has just one count. V usage is TRBV10-3 and J usage is TRBJ2-3; D is possibly TRBD1 or TRBD2 (6 bases each). The CDR3 sequence is 14 residues long. The V end lost 8 bases, the J end lost 0 bases, and 12 bases lay between the germline ends. Germline V CDR1 and CDR2: ENHRY, SYGVKD. The CDR3 reads CAIGGRTSTDTQYF. DNA of the CDR3: TGTGCCATCGGGGGGCGGACTAGCACAGATACGCAGTATTTT.

This chain connects TRBV5-1 to TRBJ2-1, with D tentatively TRBD2 (6 bases). The length of the CDR3 is 14 residues. Germline-derived CDR1 and CDR2 are SGHRS and YFSETQ. With 8 bases removed from V and 6 bases from J, the gap between germline ends came to 18 bases. The CDR3 bases are TGCGCCAGTACAAGGGAGGACCCTACCAATGAGCAGTTCTTC. Translating gives CASTREDPTNEQFF.

The chain is built from TRBV13 and TRBJ2-7; TRBD1 agrees at 8 bases. Germline lookup yields CDR1 PRHDT and CDR2 FYEKMQ (reference sequence). V dropped 0 bases and J dropped 0; count of bases not matched to a gene: 10. The CDR3 is made up of 18 amino acids. The CDR3 region has the DNA TGTGCCAGCAGCTTAGGCCGTTCGGGGGACAGGAGCTCCTACGAGCAGTACTTC. Amino acids: CASSLGRSGDRSSYEQYF.